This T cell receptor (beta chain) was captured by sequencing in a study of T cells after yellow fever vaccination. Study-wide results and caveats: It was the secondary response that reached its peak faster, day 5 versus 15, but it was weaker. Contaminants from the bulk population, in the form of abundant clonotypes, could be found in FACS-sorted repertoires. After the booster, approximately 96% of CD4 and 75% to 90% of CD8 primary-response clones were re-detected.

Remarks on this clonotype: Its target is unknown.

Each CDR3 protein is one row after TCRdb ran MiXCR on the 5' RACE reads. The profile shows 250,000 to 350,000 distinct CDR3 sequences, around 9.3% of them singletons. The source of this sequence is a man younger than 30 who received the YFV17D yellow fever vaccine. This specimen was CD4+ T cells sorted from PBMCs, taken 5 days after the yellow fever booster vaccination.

In DNA form, the CDR3 reads TGTGCCAGCAGCCACGCGGGGGGGTCAGATGAGCAGTTCTTC. This codes for CASSHAGGSDEQFF. This chain uses TRBV3-1 with TRBJ2-1; 9 bases align to TRBD2. CDR3 length equals 14 residues. Germline CDR1 is LGHDT and CDR2 is YNNKEL (reference sequence). After removal of 3 bases from V and 8 bases from J, the junction contained 5 bases not matched to a gene.